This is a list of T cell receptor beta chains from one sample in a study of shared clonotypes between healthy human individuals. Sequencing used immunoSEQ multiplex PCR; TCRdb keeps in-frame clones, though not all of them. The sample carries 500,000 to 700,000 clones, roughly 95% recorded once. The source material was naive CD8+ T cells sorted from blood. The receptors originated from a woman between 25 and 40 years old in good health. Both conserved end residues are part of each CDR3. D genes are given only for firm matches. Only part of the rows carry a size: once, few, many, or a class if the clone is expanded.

TGCGCCAGCAGCTACAATCCACGGGACACCGAACCTGGGGCCAACGTCCTGACTTTC,CASSYNPRDTEPGANVLTF,TRBV5-1,NA,once,TRBJ2-6
TGTGCCAGCGGGCGACGGACAGGGAGGGACGAGCAGTACTTC,CASGRRTGRDEQYF,TRBV6-1,NA,NA,TRBJ2-7
TGTGCCAGCAGTTCGGGACAGGGGGTACAGCCCCAGCATTTT,CASSSGQGVQPQHF,TRBV28,TRBD1,NA,TRBJ1-5
TGTGCCAGCAGCCTAACCCATCTCGAGCAGTACTTC,CASSLTHLEQYF,TRBV7-9,NA,NA,TRBJ2-7
TGCGCCAGCAGCCCCTGGGAGGGCTACGAGCAGTACTTC,CASSPWEGYEQYF,TRBV4-1,TRBD2,NA,TRBJ2-7
TGTGCCAGCAGGGGGACTGAGATCAATGAGCAGTTCTTC,CASRGTEINEQFF,TRBV2,NA,NA,TRBJ2-1
TGTGCCAGTAGACCAGGACAGGGACAAGAGACCCAGTACTTC,CASRPGQGQETQYF,TRBV19,TRBD1,NA,TRBJ2-5
TGTGCCAGCAGCCACAGGACTAGCGGGAGCGAGACCCAGTACTTC,CASSHRTSGSETQYF,TRBV5-4,TRBD2,NA,TRBJ2-5
TGTGCCAGTAGCGACGCGGGTGAGCAGTACTTC,CASSDAGEQYF,TRBV19,NA,few,TRBJ2-7
TGTGCCAGCAGTTTATCGTTCGGGAGCTACTACAATGAGCAGTTCTTC,CASSLSFGSYYNEQFF,TRBV27,NA,NA,TRBJ2-1
TGTGCCAGCAGTTCCACCGGGGGCTCGGCTAATGAAAAACTGTTTTTT,CASSSTGGSANEKLFF,TRBV28,NA,once,TRBJ1-4
TGTGCCAGTTGGAGGGCCGGAACTGAAGCTTTCTTT,CASWRAGTEAFF,TRBV19,NA,NA,TRBJ1-1
TGTGCCAGCAGTGACTCAAAGCGGGAGCAGGAGACCCAGTACTTC,CASSDSKREQETQYF,TRBV6-4,TRBD2,NA,TRBJ2-5
TGTGCCAGCAGCTTAGATACTACGGCAGATACGCAGTATTTT,CASSLDTTADTQYF,TRBV11-2,NA,NA,TRBJ2-3
TGTGCCAGCAGTTCAGGGGTTGGGAATCAGCCCCAGCATTTT,CASSSGVGNQPQHF,TRBV27,NA,NA,TRBJ1-5
TGTGCCAGCAGCCCGGACAGCTACAATGAGCAGTTCTTC,CASSPDSYNEQFF,TRBV7-9,NA,NA,TRBJ2-1
TGTGCCAGCAGTTTATCTGCAGCTAATCAGCCCCAGCATTTT,CASSLSAANQPQHF,TRBV27,NA,NA,TRBJ1-5
TGTGCCAGTAGTGAACACCCACAACAGGGTATTAGGGATGAGCAGTTCTTC,CASSEHPQQGIRDEQFF,TRBV19,NA,NA,TRBJ2-1
TGCGCCAGCAGCTTGTCCATGGCGGTGACTGAAGCTTTCTTT,CASSLSMAVTEAFF,TRBV5-1,NA,NA,TRBJ1-1
TGTGCCAGTAGTAGGGCCTGGAACACTGAAGCTTTCTTT,CASSRAWNTEAFF,TRBV19,NA,NA,TRBJ1-1
TGTGCCAGCAGCTTAGGTCGGGTCCCCGTGGGGTACGAGCAGTACTTC,CASSLGRVPVGYEQYF,TRBV7-2,NA,NA,TRBJ2-7
TGTGCCATCGGTCCAGGCATGAACACTGAAGCTTTCTTT,CAIGPGMNTEAFF,TRBV10-3,NA,few,TRBJ1-1
TGTGCCAGTAGCAAAGGACAGGGGCCGTCCTACGAGCAGTACTTC,CASSKGQGPSYEQYF,TRBV19,TRBD1,NA,TRBJ2-7
TGTGCCAGCGGGTTAGCAGATACGCAGTATTTT,CASGLADTQYF,TRBV27,NA,NA,TRBJ2-3
TGTGCCAGCAGCTATGGGAAGACAGGGTTTGTCAATCAGCCCCAGCATTTT,CASSYGKTGFVNQPQHF,TRBV7-8,TRBD1,NA,TRBJ1-5
TGTGCCAGCAGTTTAATCGTCCGGGACACGCAGTATTTT,CASSLIVRDTQYF,TRBV28,NA,NA,TRBJ2-3
TGTGCCGGTAGGACCGCTCGCCGCTACACCTTC,CAGRTARRYTF,TRBV19,NA,NA,TRBJ1-2
TGTGCCAGCAGCTTAGACGGGAGGGCCGGGGGAAACATTCAGTACTTC,CASSLDGRAGGNIQYF,TRBV7-3,TRBD2,NA,TRBJ2-4
TGTGCCAGCAGCCCCCGGGACCGTTCCTACGAGCAGTACTTC,CASSPRDRSYEQYF,TRBV13,NA,NA,TRBJ2-7
TGTGCCAGCAGTGATTCACCCCTCCACTTT,CASSDSPLHF,TRBV6-1,NA,NA,TRBJ1-6
TGTGCCAGCAGTATCCAGGGTGGCAAAAACATTCAGTACTTC,CASSIQGGKNIQYF,TRBV27,NA,once,TRBJ2-4
TGTGCCAGCAGTGGGATGGTTGGTGGGTTAGGTTCTAACTATGGCTACACCTTC,CASSGMVGGLGSNYGYTF,TRBV2,NA,NA,TRBJ1-2
TGTGCCAGCAGCTTAGTTTCGGGGGACCCTATATGGGAGACCCAGTACTTC,CASSLVSGDPIWETQYF,TRBV7-2,NA,NA,TRBJ2-5
TGTGCCAGTAGTACGGGGGAGACAGGGAAGTATGCCGGGGAGCTGTTTTTT,CASSTGETGKYAGELFF,TRBV19,NA,once,TRBJ2-2
TGTGCCAGCAGTTTAGATCCGGGAGGCTACGAGCAGTACTTC,CASSLDPGGYEQYF,TRBV27,TRBD2,NA,TRBJ2-7
TGTGCCAGCAGTCGAACGATACAGGGAATGGATGGCTACACCTTC,CASSRTIQGMDGYTF,TRBV6-5,NA,NA,TRBJ1-2
TGTGCCAGCAGTTCTTATACTATGACAGATACGCAGTATTTT,CASSSYTMTDTQYF,TRBV6-5,NA,NA,TRBJ2-3
TGTGCCAGCAGCCTGGACAGCACAGATACGCAGTATTTT,CASSLDSTDTQYF,TRBV13,NA,NA,TRBJ2-3
TGTGCCAGCAGTTTATCGGCCTCCGCCGAATATAAGCAGTACTTC,CASSLSASAEYKQYF,TRBV28,NA,NA,TRBJ2-7
TGTGCCAGCAGTTCGGGAATTTACAATGAGCAGTTCTTC,CASSSGIYNEQFF,TRBV27,NA,NA,TRBJ2-1
TGTGCCAGCAGCTTGGGTACTACCGAGCAGTTCTTC,CASSLGTTEQFF,TRBV5-4,NA,few,TRBJ2-1
TGCGCCAGCCGCCCGTGGGGACAGGGTAACGAGCAGTACTTC,CASRPWGQGNEQYF,TRBV10-2,TRBD1,NA,TRBJ2-7
TGCGCCAGCAGCTTGGAAGACAACGAGCAGTACTTC,CASSLEDNEQYF,TRBV5-1,NA,NA,TRBJ2-7
TGTGCCAGCAGTTTACCTGGGACCCTGGTGAACGAGCAGTACTTC,CASSLPGTLVNEQYF,TRBV27,NA,NA,TRBJ2-7
TGTGCCATCAGTGAGTCAGGGCCCTACGAGCAGTACTTC,CAISESGPYEQYF,TRBV10-3,NA,NA,TRBJ2-7
TGTGCCAGCGGGGTAACGGATTATAGCAATCAGCCCCAGCATTTT,CASGVTDYSNQPQHF,TRBV28,NA,NA,TRBJ1-5
TGCGCCAGCAGTGAGTCGGGGTCAGAATGGAACGAGCAGTACTTC,CASSESGSEWNEQYF,TRBV10-1,NA,NA,TRBJ2-7
TGCAGTGCTAAAGACAAGGCTGAAGCTTTCTTT,CSAKDKAEAFF,TRBV20-1,NA,NA,TRBJ1-1
TGTGCCAGCAGCTTGTCCCCAGGCTATAGCAATCAGCCCCAGCATTTT,CASSLSPGYSNQPQHF,TRBV5-4,NA,once,TRBJ1-5
TGTGCCAGCAGCAAAGGACCGGGACTAGCGGGAGGGCCGGGTCCCGGGGAGCTGTTTTTT,CASSKGPGLAGGPGPGELFF,TRBV21-1,NA,NA,TRBJ2-2
TGTGCCAGCAGCCGGGACGGCTCCGGCGAGCAGTACTTC,CASSRDGSGEQYF,TRBV5-6,NA,NA,TRBJ2-7
TGCAGCGGCAGAGACAGTGACTCTGGAAACACCATATATTTT,CSGRDSDSGNTIYF,TRBV29-1,NA,once,TRBJ1-3
TGTGCCAGCAGCCAAAAGTTTTCAGGGACAAATGTAGCCAAAAACATTCAGTACTTC,CASSQKFSGTNVAKNIQYF,TRBV14,NA,NA,TRBJ2-4
TGTGCCAGCAGTTACTCCTCAGGGAAAAACAATGAGCAGTTCTTC,CASSYSSGKNNEQFF,TRBV6-5,NA,NA,TRBJ2-1
TGTGCCAGCAGCTTGGAGGAGTCAGATTATCAGCCCCAGCATTTT,CASSLEESDYQPQHF,TRBV5-5,NA,NA,TRBJ1-5